Given below is one T cell receptor (beta chain) in context. TCRdb reanalysed the PCR reads using MiXCR and keeps one entry per CDR3 protein. The table records approximately 9,500 distinct CDR3 sequences, 45% to 65% of them present only once. The CDR3 contains 12 residues. Looked up from germline, CDR1 is SEHNR and CDR2 is FQNEAQ (reference sequence). The source of the sample is a study of tumor-infiltrating lymphocytes in oesophageal squamous cell carcinoma. The TCR comes from a female donor with esophageal squamous cell carcinoma. The rearrangement uses TRBV7-9 and TRBJ2-1; D remains unclear. The J call may be wrong; the DNA end is better matched by TRBJ2-7. The sequenced material came from esophageal tumor tissue. The CDR3 DNA is TGTGCCAGCAGCTTATCGAACTACGAGCAGTACTTC. This translates into CASSLSNYEQYF.